Shown below are 27 T cell receptor beta chains from a single sample sequenced in a study of graft-versus-host responses after intestinal transplantation (dated by TCRdb to the early 2020s). Libraries were made using the immunoSEQ multiplex PCR assay. What TCRdb holds here is the immuneACCESS table cut down to in-frame rearrangements. Part of the clones is not present; checked against another copy, under half of the missing clones reflect an unresolved V gene, and the others are unexplained. The sample includes over 65,000 clones, with approximately 90% observed a single time. Of the sample, 7.6% falls within the top ten clones. Their antigens are not known. What this sample's time point label stands for: cells obtained before transplantation from donor or recipient. The sample consisted of unstimulated CD8+ T cells sorted from spleen or lymph node cells, taken before transplant. These TCRs come from a human donor who was the organ donor for an intestinal transplant.

J is TRBJ2-1 and V is TRBV5-1; D remains ambiguous. Per the germline V gene, CDR1 is SGHRS and CDR2 is YFSETQ. V was trimmed by 0 bases and J by 3 bases, leaving 10 bases between them. This CDR3 is 15 amino acids long. The CDR3 DNA follows: TGCGCCAGCAGCTTGGGAACAGACCTCTACAATGAGCAGTTCTTC. Translation: CASSLGTDLYNEQFF.

The gene calls are TRBV27 and TRBJ2-1; D possibly uses TRBD1 or TRBD2 (5 bases each). Per the germline V gene, CDR1 is MNHEY and CDR2 is SMNVEV (reference sequence). The CDR3 covers 16 residues. Deletions cut 2 bases from V and 5 bases from J, with 16 bases between. The CDR3 DNA is TGTGCCAGCAGTTTAGTGACGGGACGGAGAAACAATGAGCAGTTCTTC. Translated: CASSLVTGRRNNEQFF.

CDR3 in amino acids: CASSWLAGALRNEQFF. The CDR3 bases are TGTGCCAGTAGTTGGCTAGCGGGAGCACTGAGGAATGAGCAGTTCTTC. The gene calls are TRBV19 and TRBJ2-1; TRBD2 matches 10 bases. The germline gives CDR1 LNHDA, CDR2 SQIVND (reference sequence). The CDR3 runs 16 residues. J lost 7 bases, V lost 5 bases, and 11 bases had no gene match.

This clone was counted once. The chain couples TRBV6-1 to TRBJ1-1; D is unresolved. The CDR3 extends over 14 amino acids. Germline CDR1 reads MNHNS; CDR2 reads SASEGT. V was trimmed by 8 bases and J by 3 bases, leaving 16 bases between them. The CDR3 spells CASFPVDVDTEAFF. The CDR3 DNA follows: TGTGCCAGCTTTCCCGTGGACGTCGACACTGAAGCTTTCTTT.

The V gene is TRBV18, the J gene TRBJ1-2; perhaps TRBD1 as D (5 bases). There are 13 residues in the CDR3. V was shortened by 3 bases and J by 6 bases, with 11 bases between the two germline ends. Looked up from germline, CDR1 is KGHSH and CDR2 is LQKENI. As DNA, the CDR3 is TGTGCCAGCTCACCCGCGATAGGGGATGGCTACACCTTC. It yields the protein CASSPAIGDGYTF.

The V call is TRBV10-2, the J call TRBJ2-1; D perhaps matches TRBD1 (5 bases). Germline CDR1 WSHSY, CDR2 SAAADI. CDR3 length: 15 residues. Trimming cost V 4 bases and J 1 base, with 11 bases left between them. The CDR3 nucleotides read TGCGCCAGCAGTGTGGGCAGGGCGTCCTACAATGAGCAGTTCTTC. Translating gives CASSVGRASYNEQFF.

The V gene is TRBV7-9, the J gene TRBJ2-7; 9 nucleotides agree with TRBD1. Per germline, CDR1 SEHNR and CDR2 FQNEAQ (reference sequence). The junction had 7 bases not matched to a gene; V was cut back by 5 bases and J by 5 bases. The CDR3 is 14 amino acids. The CDR3 DNA reads as TGTGCCAGCAGCCAGGGGACAGGGAATAACGAGCAGTACTTC. Protein: CASSQGTGNNEQYF.

The chain is built from TRBV27 and TRBJ2-1, with a tentative D call TRBD1 (6 bases). V was cut by 5 bases and J by 5 bases, with 13 bases left in between. Looked up from germline, CDR1 is MNHEY and CDR2 is SMNVEV (reference sequence). This CDR3 region has 14 residues. The DNA of the CDR3 is TGTGCCAGCAGTCCAGCCCCAGGGGACAATGAGCAGTTCTTC. Protein product: CASSPAPGDNEQFF.

The chain employs TRBV6-1 and TRBJ2-7; perhaps TRBD2 as D (5 bases). Germline-derived CDR1 and CDR2 are MNHNS and SASEGT. This CDR3 region has 15 residues. Trimming pared 4 bases from V and 2 bases from J, leaving 15 bases between. CDR3 sequence: CASSGQSGYPYEQYF. The CDR3, as DNA: TGTGCCAGCAGTGGCCAGTCGGGGTACCCCTACGAGCAGTACTTC.

This chain joins TRBV5-1 and TRBJ1-1; 8 bases fit TRBD1. The germline gives CDR1 SGHRS, CDR2 YFSETQ. CDR3 length equals 15 residues. Trimming cost V 4 bases and J 4 bases; bases outside gene matches: 9. The CDR3 reads CASSHRGDGGTEAFF. In DNA, the CDR3 is TGCGCCAGCAGCCACAGGGGGGATGGGGGCACTGAAGCTTTCTTT.

The rearrangement joins TRBV19 to TRBJ1-2; D might be TRBD1 (6 bases). CDR1 is LNHDA and CDR2 is SQIVND in the germline V gene (reference sequence). The length of the CDR3 is 13 residues. The V end lost 5 bases, the J end lost 4 bases, and 11 bases lay between the germline ends. The CDR3 loop reads CASSPGAGYGYTF. CDR3 nucleotide sequence: TGTGCCAGTAGTCCAGGGGCGGGCTATGGCTACACCTTC. Full variable domain (outside the CDR3, taken from reference TRBV19 and TRBJ1-2): DGGITQSPKYLFRKEGQNVTLSCEQNLNHDAMYWYRQDPGQGLRLIYYSQIVNDFQKGDIAEGYSVSREKKESFPLTVTSAQKNPTAFYLCASSPGAGYGYTFGSGTRLTVV.

The V call is TRBV7-9, the J call TRBJ2-7, with a tentative D call TRBD1 (6 bases). V gave up 10 bases and J gave up 2 bases, with 24 bases separating them. Germline-derived CDR1 and CDR2 are SEHNR and FQNEAQ (reference sequence). The CDR3 extends over 16 amino acids. The CDR3, as DNA: TGTGCCACCAAGACCATATTACAGGGTTTACCCTACGAGCAGTACTTC. Translated, it gives CATKTILQGLPYEQYF.

The chain joins TRBV27 to TRBJ1-6; weak D call: TRBD1 (5 bases). Germline loops: CDR1 MNHEY, CDR2 SMNVEV (reference sequence). The CDR3 is made up of 16 amino acids. V lost 3 bases and J 7 bases, leaving 16 bases between the germline ends. CDR3 residues: CASSFLSLGPNSPLHF. CDR3 bases: TGTGCCAGCAGTTTTCTCTCTTTGGGGCCGAATTCACCCCTCCACTTT.

With respect to this clone: The germline gene is not matched at one end of the junction; a read error may be the cause. The rearrangement links TRBV5-4 to TRBJ1-1; possible D gene TRBD1, 6 bases. The CDR3 runs 14 residues. Germline V CDR1 and CDR2: SGHNT, YYREEE (reference sequence). The CDR3 nucleotides are TGTGCCAGCAGCTTGTTCGTGGGGGACACTGAAGCTCTCTTT. Its translation is CASSLFVGDTEALF.

The chain links TRBV2 to TRBJ2-6; perhaps TRBD1 as D (6 bases). The V end lost 7 bases, the J end lost 0 bases, and 16 bases lay between the germline ends. The CDR3 runs 17 residues. Germline V lookup: CDR1 SNHLY, CDR2 FYNNEI. CDR3 sequence reads: CASTQGRYISGANVLTF. CDR3 sequence (DNA): TGTGCCAGCACCCAGGGGAGATACATCTCTGGGGCCAACGTCCTGACTTTC.

With regard to this clone: The same CDR3 is also encoded by other DNA sequences in this sample. This chain links TRBV19 with TRBJ2-7; the D gene is possibly TRBD1 (6 bases). V lost 5 bases and J lost 3, with 11 bases in between. The CDR3 loop spans 13 amino acids. The germline V gene has CDR1 LNHDA and CDR2 SQIVND (reference sequence). CDR3 loop: CASSPGQDYEQYF. For the CDR3, the DNA is TGTGCCAGTAGTCCGGGACAAGACTACGAGCAGTACTTC.

The chain links TRBV19 to TRBJ2-1, with TRBD1 identical over 9 bases. Germline V gene lookup returns CDR1 LNHDA and CDR2 SQIVND (reference sequence). The CDR3 consists of 15 residues. With V trimmed by 5 bases and J by 4 bases, 6 bases remained unmatched. The CDR3 DNA is TGTGCCAGTAGTGCGACAGGGGGGGCTTACAATGAGCAGTTCTTC. Translated: CASSATGGAYNEQFF.

The rearrangement uses TRBV29-1 and TRBJ1-3; 7 bases agree with TRBD1. The trim removed 1 base at V and 0 bases at J, leaving 6 bases unmatched. The CDR3 has 16 amino acids. CDR1 and CDR2 (germline): SQVTM, ANQGSEA. CDR3 sequence: CSVEGVTGHSGNTIYF. The CDR3 nucleotides read TGCAGCGTTGAAGGGGTGACAGGGCACTCTGGAAACACCATATATTTT.

This chain joins TRBV7-9 and TRBJ2-3; TRBD1 or TRBD2 may be the D gene (5 bases each). Per germline, CDR1 SEHNR and CDR2 FQNEAQ (reference sequence). The CDR3 is made up of 16 amino acids. The ends were cut back, 3 bases at V and 2 bases at J, with 15 bases in the middle. Here the CDR3 DNA reads TGTGCCAGCAGCTTTTCCCGGGACGAACTCACAGATACGCAGTATTTT. It specifies CASSFSRDELTDTQYF.

This chain uses TRBV5-1 with TRBJ2-7; 7 bases line up with TRBD2. The CDR3 has 15 amino acids. V lost 1 base, J lost 2 bases, and 6 bases stayed unmatched. Germline assignment: CDR1 SGHRS and CDR2 YFSETQ. CDR3 DNA sequence: TGCGCCAGCAGCTTGTTGCGGGGGTCTCCCTACGAGCAGTACTTC. This sequence encodes CASSLLRGSPYEQYF.

V and J are TRBV7-2 and TRBJ2-5, with 8 bases matching TRBD2. TRBJ2-7 matches the DNA end more closely, so the J call is doubtful. Looked up from germline, CDR1 is SGHTA and CDR2 is FQGNSA. The length of the CDR3 is 14 residues. The CDR3 DNA is TGTGCCAGCAGCTTTGCGGGGGGAGTGTACGAGCAGTACTTC. Its protein is CASSFAGGVYEQYF.

The V gene is TRBV11-1, the J gene TRBJ1-1; TRBD1 is a possible D gene (6 bases). This CDR3 is 12 amino acids long. CDR1 is SGHAT and CDR2 is FQDESV in the germline V gene (reference sequence). The V gene lost 4 bases and the J gene lost 4 bases, with 7 bases spanning the gap. The CDR3 DNA sequence: TGTGCCAGCAGCTCGGACAGCACTGAAGCTTTCTTT. It encodes CASSSDSTEAFF.

The V and J genes are TRBV5-4 and TRBJ2-7; 7 nucleotides align to TRBD2. V was pared by 4 bases and J by 5 bases, with 15 bases of the junction left unmatched. The germline V gene encodes CDR1 SGHNT and CDR2 YYREEE (reference sequence). There are 16 residues in the CDR3. The CDR3, as DNA: TGTGCCAGCAGCCAAGAGGTGGGGCGGGGGTTCAACGAGCAGTACTTC. Amino acids: CASSQEVGRGFNEQYF.

The rearrangement joins TRBV6-1 to TRBJ1-1; D gene unclear. Germline V gives CDR1 MNHNS, CDR2 SASEGT. CDR3 length: 12 amino acids. Trimming stripped 4 bases from V and 13 bases from J, with 16 bases between. The CDR3 sequence: CASSGGSLDGFF. CDR3 in DNA: TGTGCCAGCAGTGGAGGTTCCCTTGATGGTTTCTTT.

The chain recombines TRBV19 with TRBJ2-5, with D unresolved. CDR3 length: 10 amino acids. Germline V gives CDR1 LNHDA, CDR2 SQIVND (reference sequence). Trimming removed 10 bases at V and 5 bases at J, with 8 bases between. DNA for the CDR3: TGTGCCACCGAAGGGGAGACCCAGTACTTC. This gives the protein CATEGETQYF. Full variable domain (remainder filled in from reference TRBV19 and TRBJ2-5): DGGITQSPKYLFRKEGQNVTLSCEQNLNHDAMYWYRQDPGQGLRLIYYSQIVNDFQKGDIAEGYSVSREKKESFPLTVTSAQKNPTAFYLCATEGETQYFGPGTRLLVL.

V usage is TRBV6-5 and J usage is TRBJ2-2; TRBD1 is a possible D gene (5 bases). V gave up 10 bases and J gave up 7 bases, with 10 bases separating them. The CDR3 has 11 residues. Germline V CDR1 and CDR2: MNHEY, SVGAGI. CDR3 bases: TGTGCCACCAGGGCGGTCGGGGAGCTGTTTTTT. Its translation: CATRAVGELFF.

The chain is built from TRBV9 and TRBJ2-3; 8 positions match TRBD2. Germline lookup yields CDR1 SGDLS and CDR2 YYNGEE. This CDR3 comprises 15 residues. The junction had 3 bases not matched to a gene; V was cut back by 1 base and J by 2 bases. The CDR3 nucleotides are TGTGCCAGCAGCGTACTAGCGGGTGTCACAGATACGCAGTATTTT. The encoded protein is CASSVLAGVTDTQYF.